A selection of T cell receptor beta chains follows, all from one sample in a study of shared clonotypes between healthy human individuals. Assay used: immunoSEQ multiplex PCR; TCRdb lists only in-frame clones, some missing. The sample holds 2,500,000 or so clones, 80% to 95% seen once. Source material: naive CD4+ T cells from PBMCs. The receptors shown here come from a man younger than 35 in good health. Some clones in this sample may be carry-over from other donors' samples. CDR3s include the opening cysteine and the closing phenylalanine or tryptophan. The order of the fields is CDR3 DNA, CDR3 protein, clone size, J gene, V gene, D gene. A D gene is named only where the DNA matches it firmly. Clone size appears in some rows only: once, few, many, or a class for an expanded clone.

cdr3_nt: TGTGCCAGCAGCTTCGGGATATATTCGACCCAGTACTTC
cdr3_aa: CASSFGIYSTQYF
clone_size: NA
j_call: TRBJ2-5
v_call: TRBV7-2
d_call: NA

cdr3_nt: TGCGCCAGCAGCTTGGCGCAGATACAAGAGACCCAGTACTTC
cdr3_aa: CASSLAQIQETQYF
clone_size: NA
j_call: TRBJ2-5
v_call: TRBV5-1
d_call: NA

cdr3_nt: TGTGCCAGCAGCGCGTCACCGGTCGGGCTTCCTAGCTCTGGGGCCAACGTCCTGACTTTC
cdr3_aa: CASSASPVGLPSSGANVLTF
clone_size: NA
j_call: TRBJ2-6
v_call: TRBV9
d_call: NA

cdr3_nt: TGTGCCAGCAGCTTAGCGCGACAAGGGACCGAGCAGTACTTC
cdr3_aa: CASSLARQGTEQYF
clone_size: once
j_call: TRBJ2-7
v_call: TRBV7-8
d_call: NA

cdr3_nt: TGTGCCAGCAGTTTAGGCGGGACTAGCGGGATCGATGAGCAGTTCTTC
cdr3_aa: CASSLGGTSGIDEQFF
clone_size: NA
j_call: TRBJ2-1
v_call: TRBV28
d_call: TRBD2

cdr3_nt: TGTGCCAGCAGCTTATTCAGCGGGACGAGCTCCTACAATGAGCAGTTCTTC
cdr3_aa: CASSLFSGTSSYNEQFF
clone_size: NA
j_call: TRBJ2-1
v_call: TRBV7-3
d_call: TRBD2

cdr3_nt: TGCGCCAGCAGCTTGTCTGTTGGCGGCAATCAGCCCCAGCATTTT
cdr3_aa: CASSLSVGGNQPQHF
clone_size: NA
j_call: TRBJ1-5
v_call: TRBV5-1
d_call: NA

cdr3_nt: TGTGCCAGCTCATGGGGCACCGGGGAGCTGTTTTTT
cdr3_aa: CASSWGTGELFF
clone_size: NA
j_call: TRBJ2-2
v_call: TRBV18
d_call: NA

cdr3_nt: TGTGCCAGCAGCTTCGGACTAGGGGCCGGGGAGCTGTTTTTT
cdr3_aa: CASSFGLGAGELFF
clone_size: NA
j_call: TRBJ2-2
v_call: TRBV7-8
d_call: TRBD2

cdr3_nt: TGTGCCAGCAGCAAAGTTGGGGACACTGAAGCTTTCTTT
cdr3_aa: CASSKVGDTEAFF
clone_size: few
j_call: TRBJ1-1
v_call: TRBV5-5
d_call: NA

cdr3_nt: TGTGCCAGCTCAGGGACAGGGGCGGAGACCCAGTACTTC
cdr3_aa: CASSGTGAETQYF
clone_size: NA
j_call: TRBJ2-5
v_call: TRBV18
d_call: TRBD1

cdr3_nt: TGTGCCAGCAGCCAAGAAGGTCGGCTCCTGTGGGAGGGCTACACCTTC
cdr3_aa: CASSQEGRLLWEGYTF
clone_size: NA
j_call: TRBJ1-2
v_call: TRBV4-2
d_call: NA

cdr3_nt: TGTGCCAGCAGCTTAAGCGGAACAACAACTACCTACGAGCAGTACTTC
cdr3_aa: CASSLSGTTTTYEQYF
clone_size: NA
j_call: TRBJ2-7
v_call: TRBV7-2
d_call: NA

cdr3_nt: TGTGCCAGCAGCTTAGGCCTCCGAGGCTACACCTTC
cdr3_aa: CASSLGLRGYTF
clone_size: NA
j_call: TRBJ1-2
v_call: TRBV7-2
d_call: NA

cdr3_nt: TGCGCCAGCAGCCAAGGGACCGGGCCGGATACGCAGTATTTT
cdr3_aa: CASSQGTGPDTQYF
clone_size: NA
j_call: TRBJ2-3
v_call: TRBV4-3
d_call: NA

cdr3_nt: TGTGCCAGTGCCCCGGGGGGGAATCAGCCCCAGCATTTT
cdr3_aa: CASAPGGNQPQHF
clone_size: NA
j_call: TRBJ1-5
v_call: TRBV28
d_call: NA

cdr3_nt: TGTGCCAGCAGCTTCACAGGGGGAGCGGAGACCCAGTACTTC
cdr3_aa: CASSFTGGAETQYF
clone_size: NA
j_call: TRBJ2-5
v_call: TRBV7-3
d_call: TRBD1

cdr3_nt: TGTGCCATTTCGGGTGGACGGGGCCCCAGCTCCTACGAGCAGTACTTC
cdr3_aa: CAISGGRGPSSYEQYF
clone_size: NA
j_call: TRBJ2-7
v_call: TRBV7-9
d_call: NA

cdr3_nt: TGCGCCAGCAGCTTGAGCCTAGCGGGACTCAATGAGCAGTTCTTC
cdr3_aa: CASSLSLAGLNEQFF
clone_size: once
j_call: TRBJ2-1
v_call: TRBV5-1
d_call: TRBD2

cdr3_nt: TGTGCCAGCTTACAGGGGACTAATGAAAAACTGTTTTTT
cdr3_aa: CASLQGTNEKLFF
clone_size: NA
j_call: TRBJ1-4
v_call: TRBV6-5
d_call: TRBD1

cdr3_nt: TGTGCCAGCAGCTTATCTTCAGATGGCTACACCTTC
cdr3_aa: CASSLSSDGYTF
clone_size: NA
j_call: TRBJ1-2
v_call: TRBV7-9
d_call: NA

cdr3_nt: TGTGCCAGCAGCCGACGGACCGGACTAGCGATTAGCACAGATACGCAGTATTTT
cdr3_aa: CASSRRTGLAISTDTQYF
clone_size: once
j_call: TRBJ2-3
v_call: TRBV7-9
d_call: TRBD2

cdr3_nt: TGCAGCGTTGAAGGTAACAAACGCTCCTACAATGAGCAGTTCTTC
cdr3_aa: CSVEGNKRSYNEQFF
clone_size: NA
j_call: TRBJ2-1
v_call: TRBV29-1
d_call: NA

cdr3_nt: TGTGCCAGCAGCTGGACAGGGTACAATGAGCAGTTCTTC
cdr3_aa: CASSWTGYNEQFF
clone_size: NA
j_call: TRBJ2-1
v_call: TRBV7-9
d_call: TRBD1

cdr3_nt: TGCGCCAGCAGCCCCCTGGGACTAGCGGTTTCGCGCCAGTTCTTC
cdr3_aa: CASSPLGLAVSRQFF
clone_size: NA
j_call: TRBJ2-1
v_call: TRBV4-3
d_call: TRBD2

cdr3_nt: TGTGCCAGCAGTTTCTACGGGGACACTGAAGCTTTCTTT
cdr3_aa: CASSFYGDTEAFF
clone_size: NA
j_call: TRBJ1-1
v_call: TRBV28
d_call: NA

cdr3_nt: TGTGCCAGCAGCTATACGACAGGGCCACTGTATAATAATGAAAAACTGTTTTTT
cdr3_aa: CASSYTTGPLYNNEKLFF
clone_size: NA
j_call: TRBJ1-4
v_call: TRBV5-4
d_call: TRBD1

cdr3_nt: TGTGCCAGCAGTGAGGATCTAGCGGGAGGGTTGATCAATGAGCAGTTCTTC
cdr3_aa: CASSEDLAGGLINEQFF
clone_size: NA
j_call: TRBJ2-1
v_call: TRBV6-1
d_call: TRBD2

cdr3_nt: TGTGCCAGCAGTTTCACTGGACAGCAGTTCTTC
cdr3_aa: CASSFTGQQFF
clone_size: NA
j_call: TRBJ2-1
v_call: TRBV28
d_call: NA

cdr3_nt: TGCGCCAGCAGTAAGCCGGGACAGGGGGCGGACACCGGGGAGCTGTTTTTT
cdr3_aa: CASSKPGQGADTGELFF
clone_size: NA
j_call: TRBJ2-2
v_call: TRBV10-1
d_call: TRBD1

cdr3_nt: TGTGCCAGCTCACCCTCCTCTTCAGGTGGCACTGAAGCTTTCTTT
cdr3_aa: CASSPSSSGGTEAFF
clone_size: NA
j_call: TRBJ1-1
v_call: TRBV18
d_call: NA

cdr3_nt: TGCGCCAGCAGCTTGGAGAGGTTAAGATTGGACACCATATATTTT
cdr3_aa: CASSLERLRLDTIYF
clone_size: NA
j_call: TRBJ1-3
v_call: TRBV5-1
d_call: NA

cdr3_nt: TGTGCCAGCCGAACAGGGGGATCAACTGAAGCTTTCTTT
cdr3_aa: CASRTGGSTEAFF
clone_size: NA
j_call: TRBJ1-1
v_call: TRBV19
d_call: TRBD1

cdr3_nt: TGCGCCAGCAGTGAGGTCGCAGGGAGAGGCCGTGGCTACACCTTC
cdr3_aa: CASSEVAGRGRGYTF
clone_size: NA
j_call: TRBJ1-2
v_call: TRBV10-1
d_call: NA

cdr3_nt: TGTGCCAGCAGCCTACAGGGACGCGGCTACACCTTC
cdr3_aa: CASSLQGRGYTF
clone_size: NA
j_call: TRBJ1-2
v_call: TRBV7-3
d_call: NA

cdr3_nt: TGTGCCAGCAGCGCCGCCGGGGGGCGCAGCACTGAAGCTTTCTTT
cdr3_aa: CASSAAGGRSTEAFF
clone_size: NA
j_call: TRBJ1-1
v_call: TRBV9
d_call: NA

cdr3_nt: TGTGCCTGGAGTGGACAGGGCCAAGAGACCCAGTACTTC
cdr3_aa: CAWSGQGQETQYF
clone_size: NA
j_call: TRBJ2-5
v_call: TRBV30
d_call: TRBD1

cdr3_nt: TGTGCCAGCACGACCGGGACAGGGGAAAAAAAACTGTTTTTT
cdr3_aa: CASTTGTGEKKLFF
clone_size: NA
j_call: TRBJ1-4
v_call: TRBV6-6
d_call: TRBD1

cdr3_nt: TGTGCCAGCAGTGAACGACAACCCAATCAGCCCCAGCATTTT
cdr3_aa: CASSERQPNQPQHF
clone_size: NA
j_call: TRBJ1-5
v_call: TRBV6-1
d_call: NA

cdr3_nt: TGTGCCACCAGCAGAGAGCTGTCCGGGTCTAGCAATCAGCCCCAGCATTTT
cdr3_aa: CATSRELSGSSNQPQHF
clone_size: NA
j_call: TRBJ1-5
v_call: TRBV15
d_call: NA

cdr3_nt: TGTGCCAGCAGCGTTGCTAGCGGGAGATCCCAGACCCAGTACTTC
cdr3_aa: CASSVASGRSQTQYF
clone_size: NA
j_call: TRBJ2-5
v_call: TRBV9
d_call: TRBD2

cdr3_nt: TGTGCCAGCAGTTACGAGGGTCCCGGGGAGCTGTTTTTT
cdr3_aa: CASSYEGPGELFF
clone_size: once
j_call: TRBJ2-2
v_call: TRBV6-5
d_call: NA

cdr3_nt: TGTGCCAGCAGTTTAGAGGGTGGTCACGAGCAGTACTTC
cdr3_aa: CASSLEGGHEQYF
clone_size: once
j_call: TRBJ2-7
v_call: TRBV27
d_call: NA

cdr3_nt: TGTGCCAGCAGCTTAGACGTGAACACTGAAGCTTTCTTT
cdr3_aa: CASSLDVNTEAFF
clone_size: few
j_call: TRBJ1-1
v_call: TRBV7-7
d_call: NA

cdr3_nt: TGTGCCAGTAGTTTGCGGGGGGCCAATCAGCCCCAGCATTTT
cdr3_aa: CASSLRGANQPQHF
clone_size: NA
j_call: TRBJ1-5
v_call: TRBV19
d_call: NA

cdr3_nt: TGTGCCAGCAGTTGGGGGAGTCAGGGTCAGCCCCAGCATTTT
cdr3_aa: CASSWGSQGQPQHF
clone_size: NA
j_call: TRBJ1-5
v_call: TRBV2
d_call: NA

cdr3_nt: TGTGCCTGCAGTTTTCCAGACTTGTACGAGCAGTACTTC
cdr3_aa: CACSFPDLYEQYF
clone_size: NA
j_call: TRBJ2-7
v_call: TRBV28
d_call: NA

cdr3_nt: TGTGCCAGCAGTAGTACAGGGTATGGTCAGCCCCAGCATTTT
cdr3_aa: CASSSTGYGQPQHF
clone_size: NA
j_call: TRBJ1-5
v_call: TRBV28
d_call: NA

cdr3_nt: TGTGCCAGCAGTCGGGACAGAAGAGAGACCCAGTACTTC
cdr3_aa: CASSRDRRETQYF
clone_size: NA
j_call: TRBJ2-5
v_call: TRBV2
d_call: TRBD1

cdr3_nt: TGTGCCACCAGCAGCCTGAGGGGAACCTGGGGTCGGGGGAGTGTAGAGCAGTACTTC
cdr3_aa: CATSSLRGTWGRGSVEQYF
clone_size: NA
j_call: TRBJ2-7
v_call: TRBV15
d_call: NA

cdr3_nt: TGTGCCAGCAGCTGGTCTCGGGCCCGGGATTCACCCCTCCACTTT
cdr3_aa: CASSWSRARDSPLHF
clone_size: NA
j_call: TRBJ1-6
v_call: TRBV7-8
d_call: NA

cdr3_nt: TGTGCCAGCAGTTTGTTTAGCGTGAGCTCCTACAATGAGCAGTTCTTC
cdr3_aa: CASSLFSVSSYNEQFF
clone_size: NA
j_call: TRBJ2-1
v_call: TRBV27
d_call: NA

cdr3_nt: TGTGCCAGCAGCTTAGTAGGGGGGAGTTCGGATACGCAGTATTTT
cdr3_aa: CASSLVGGSSDTQYF
clone_size: NA
j_call: TRBJ2-3
v_call: TRBV7-9
d_call: NA

cdr3_nt: TGCGCCAGCACCCCGGGTACTGGGGCCAACGTCCTGACTTTC
cdr3_aa: CASTPGTGANVLTF
clone_size: NA
j_call: TRBJ2-6
v_call: TRBV5-1
d_call: NA

cdr3_nt: TGTGCCACCAGCCGCTCCGGGACAGAAGTATCACCCCTCCACTTT
cdr3_aa: CATSRSGTEVSPLHF
clone_size: once
j_call: TRBJ1-6
v_call: TRBV15
d_call: TRBD1

cdr3_nt: TGTGCCAGCAGTGAAGTCGACAGGCGACGCACAGATACGCAGTATTTT
cdr3_aa: CASSEVDRRRTDTQYF
clone_size: NA
j_call: TRBJ2-3
v_call: TRBV2
d_call: NA

cdr3_nt: TGTGCCATAGTACAAGGGACCAGCACCCAGTACTTC
cdr3_aa: CAIVQGTSTQYF
clone_size: NA
j_call: TRBJ2-5
v_call: TRBV7-9
d_call: NA

cdr3_nt: TGCGCCAGCAGCTTTGGGACTAGCGGCACAGATACGCAGTATTTT
cdr3_aa: CASSFGTSGTDTQYF
clone_size: NA
j_call: TRBJ2-3
v_call: TRBV5-1
d_call: TRBD2

cdr3_nt: TGTGCCAGCAGTTTATTTTCCGCAACTAATGAAAAACTGTTTTTT
cdr3_aa: CASSLFSATNEKLFF
clone_size: NA
j_call: TRBJ1-4
v_call: TRBV28
d_call: NA

cdr3_nt: TGTGCCAGCAGCTTAGCGCAGGTAGCGGGACGAGAGCAGTTCTTC
cdr3_aa: CASSLAQVAGREQFF
clone_size: NA
j_call: TRBJ2-1
v_call: TRBV7-9
d_call: TRBD2